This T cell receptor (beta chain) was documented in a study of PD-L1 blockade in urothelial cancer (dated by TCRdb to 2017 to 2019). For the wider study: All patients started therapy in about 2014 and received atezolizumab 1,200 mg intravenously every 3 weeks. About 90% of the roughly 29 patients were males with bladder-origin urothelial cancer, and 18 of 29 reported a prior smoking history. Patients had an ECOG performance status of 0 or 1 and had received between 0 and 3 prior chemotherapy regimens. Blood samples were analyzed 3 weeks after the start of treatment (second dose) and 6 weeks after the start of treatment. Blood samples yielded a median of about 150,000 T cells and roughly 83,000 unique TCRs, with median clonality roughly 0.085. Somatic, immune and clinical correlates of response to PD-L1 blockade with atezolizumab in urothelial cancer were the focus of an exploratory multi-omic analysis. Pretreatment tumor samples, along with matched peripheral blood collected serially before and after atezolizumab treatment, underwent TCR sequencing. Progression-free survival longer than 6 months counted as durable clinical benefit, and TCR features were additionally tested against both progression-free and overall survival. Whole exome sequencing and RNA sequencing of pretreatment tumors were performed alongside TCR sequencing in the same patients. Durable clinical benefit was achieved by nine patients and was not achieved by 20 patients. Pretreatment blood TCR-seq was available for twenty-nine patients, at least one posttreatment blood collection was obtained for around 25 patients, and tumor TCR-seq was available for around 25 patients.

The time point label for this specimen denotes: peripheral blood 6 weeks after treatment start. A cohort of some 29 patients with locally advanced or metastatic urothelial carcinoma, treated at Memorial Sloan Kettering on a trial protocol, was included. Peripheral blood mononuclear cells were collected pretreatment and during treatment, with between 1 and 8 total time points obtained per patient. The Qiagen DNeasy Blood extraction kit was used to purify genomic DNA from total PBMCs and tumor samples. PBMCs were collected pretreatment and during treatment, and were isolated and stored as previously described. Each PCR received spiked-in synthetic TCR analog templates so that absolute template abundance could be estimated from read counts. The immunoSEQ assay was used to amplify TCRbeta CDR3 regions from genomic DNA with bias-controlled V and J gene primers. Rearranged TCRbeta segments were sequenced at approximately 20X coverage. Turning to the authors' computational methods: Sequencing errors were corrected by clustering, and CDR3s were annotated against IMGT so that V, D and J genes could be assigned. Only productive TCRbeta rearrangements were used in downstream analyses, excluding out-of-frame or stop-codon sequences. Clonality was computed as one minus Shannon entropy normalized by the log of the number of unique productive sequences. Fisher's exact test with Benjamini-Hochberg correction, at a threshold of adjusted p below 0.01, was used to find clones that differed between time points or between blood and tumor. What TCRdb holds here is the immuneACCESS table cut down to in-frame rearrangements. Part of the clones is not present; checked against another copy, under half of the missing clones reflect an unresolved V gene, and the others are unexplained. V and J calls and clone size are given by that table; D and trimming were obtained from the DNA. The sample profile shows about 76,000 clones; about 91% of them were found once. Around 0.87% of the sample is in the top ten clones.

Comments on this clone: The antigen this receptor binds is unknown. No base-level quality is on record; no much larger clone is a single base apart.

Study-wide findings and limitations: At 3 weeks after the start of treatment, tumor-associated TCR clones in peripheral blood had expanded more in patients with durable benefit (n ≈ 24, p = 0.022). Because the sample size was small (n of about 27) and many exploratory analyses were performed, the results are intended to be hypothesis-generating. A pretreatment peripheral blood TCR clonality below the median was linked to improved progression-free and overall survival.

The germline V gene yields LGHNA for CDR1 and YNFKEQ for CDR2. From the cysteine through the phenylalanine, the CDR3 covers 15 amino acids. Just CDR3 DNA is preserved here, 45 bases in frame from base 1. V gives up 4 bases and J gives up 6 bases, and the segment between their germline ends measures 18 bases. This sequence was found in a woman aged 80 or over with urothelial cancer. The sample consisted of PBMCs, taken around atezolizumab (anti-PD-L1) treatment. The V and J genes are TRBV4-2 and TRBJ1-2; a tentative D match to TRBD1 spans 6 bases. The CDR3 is CASSLADRNTDGYTF. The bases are TGTGCCAGCAGCCTCGCGGACAGAAATACTGATGGCTACACCTTC.